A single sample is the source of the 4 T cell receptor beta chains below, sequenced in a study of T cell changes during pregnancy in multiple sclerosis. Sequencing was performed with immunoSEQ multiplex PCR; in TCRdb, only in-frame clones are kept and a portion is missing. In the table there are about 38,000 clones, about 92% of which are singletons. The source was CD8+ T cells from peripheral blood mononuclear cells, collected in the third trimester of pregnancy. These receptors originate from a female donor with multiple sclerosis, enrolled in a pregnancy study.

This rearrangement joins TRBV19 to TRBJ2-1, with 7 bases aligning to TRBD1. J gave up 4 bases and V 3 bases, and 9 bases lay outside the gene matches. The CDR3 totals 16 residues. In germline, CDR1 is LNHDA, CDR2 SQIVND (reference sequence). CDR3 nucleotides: TGTGCCAGTAGTATTCTCGGGACAGACTCTTACAATGAGCAGTTCTTC. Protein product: CASSILGTDSYNEQFF.

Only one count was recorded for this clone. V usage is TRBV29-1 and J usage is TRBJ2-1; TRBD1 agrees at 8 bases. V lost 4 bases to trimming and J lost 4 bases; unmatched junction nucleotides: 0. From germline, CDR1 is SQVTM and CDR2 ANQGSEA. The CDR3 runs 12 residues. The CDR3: CSVGTGYNEQFF. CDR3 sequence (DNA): TGCAGCGTTGGGACAGGGTACAATGAGCAGTTCTTC.

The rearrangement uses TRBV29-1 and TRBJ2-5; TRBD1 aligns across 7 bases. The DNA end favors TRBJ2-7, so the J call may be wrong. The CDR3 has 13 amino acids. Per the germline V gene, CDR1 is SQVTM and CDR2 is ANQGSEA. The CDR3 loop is CSVEGQGGNEQYF. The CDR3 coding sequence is TGCAGCGTTGAAGGACAGGGTGGGAACGAGCAGTACTTC.

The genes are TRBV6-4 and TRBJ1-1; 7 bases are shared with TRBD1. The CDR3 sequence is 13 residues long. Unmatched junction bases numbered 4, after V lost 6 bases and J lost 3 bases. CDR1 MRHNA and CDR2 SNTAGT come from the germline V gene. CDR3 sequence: CASRMTGYTEAFF. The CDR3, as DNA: TGTGCCAGCAGGATGACAGGGTACACTGAAGCTTTCTTT.